The entry below describes one T cell receptor beta chain. The antigen is undetermined. Trimming removed 7 bases at V and 4 bases at J, with 11 bases between. Germline CDR1 and CDR2: MNHEY and SVGEGT. There are 13 residues in the CDR3. The record originates from a study of blood T cells in healthy people across ages. The use of a sample-barcoded 5' primer and a J-beta primer mix characterized a second PCR of about 6 to 12 cycles. A single record per CDR3 protein comes from TCRdb applying MiXCR to the 5' RACE reads. The data hold about 1.4 million distinct CDR3 sequences, with around 55% observed a single time. Study-wide findings and caveats: PBMCs that were unsorted prevented a conclusive naive versus antigen-experienced comparison. More naive CD4+ cells and higher diversity were found in long-lived than in aged donors.

The sequencing input was blood. The V gene is TRBV6-2 or TRBV6-3, the J gene TRBJ2-1; D is uncertain. The TCR sequence derives from a man younger than 35 in good health. CDR3: CASTTPNYNEQFF. DNA for the CDR3: TGTGCCAGCACCACGCCGAATTACAATGAGCAGTTCTTC.